Listed below are T cell receptor beta chains from one sample, sequenced in a study of blood T cell repertoires in COVID-19. Clones were sequenced by immunoSEQ multiplex PCR, and TCRdb holds only the in-frame ones, with some missing. In the table there are 150,000 to 200,000 clones, over 80% of which are singletons. Source material: PBMCs or T cells enriched from blood (not recorded which). These receptors all come from a woman in her sixties or seventies who had recovered from COVID-19. Each CDR3 is given with its conserved first and last residue. Each record gives: V gene, clone size, D gene, J gene, CDR3 DNA, CDR3 protein. A D gene is named only where the DNA matches it firmly. The size entry is marked missing in some rows and otherwise reads once, few, many or a size class.

>TRBV28|NA|TRBD1|TRBJ1-2
TGTGCCAGCGGCCGGGACAGGGGGATCTACACCTTC
CASGRDRGIYTF
>TRBV19|NA|TRBD1|TRBJ1-5
TGTGCCAGTAGTACCGGGACAGGGGTCGCCAATCAGCCCCAGCATTTT
CASSTGTGVANQPQHF
>TRBV3-1/TRBV3-2|few|TRBD1|TRBJ2-5
TGTGCCAGCAGCCTGGACAGGGGAACCCAGTACTTC
CASSLDRGTQYF
>TRBV24-1|NA|NA|TRBJ2-2
TGTGCCACCAGTGGAGGACAACTATCCGCCGGGGAGCTGTTTTTT
CATSGGQLSAGELFF
>TRBV30|NA|NA|TRBJ2-3
TGTGCCTTAGAGCAGGGTACAGATACGCAGTATTTT
CALEQGTDTQYF
>TRBV7-9|NA|NA|TRBJ1-5
TGTGCCAGCAGCGGGGGGGGATCGGCAATCGGTCAGCCCCAGCATTTT
CASSGGGSAIGQPQHF
>TRBV6-5|NA|NA|TRBJ1-6
TGTGCCAGCAGTACAGGACAATATAATTCACCCCTCCACTTT
CASSTGQYNSPLHF
>TRBV24-1|NA|NA|TRBJ2-7
TGTGCCACCCCATACAGCTACGAGCAGTACTTC
CATPYSYEQYF
>TRBV28|NA|TRBD1|TRBJ1-5
TGTGCCAGCAGGGAATCACAGGGGCATCAGCCCCAGCATTTT
CASRESQGHQPQHF
>TRBV11-2|once|TRBD1|TRBJ2-7
TGTGCCAGCAGCTTAAGGGTCCTGGGACAGGGGACCTACGAGCAGTACTTC
CASSLRVLGQGTYEQYF
>TRBV11-3|NA|NA|TRBJ2-1
TGTGCCAGCAGCTTATTCAACAATGAGCAGTTCTTC
CASSLFNNEQFF
>TRBV2|few|NA|TRBJ2-2
TGTGCCAGCAGTTTCACAGGGTCGGTCGGGGAGCTGTTTTTT
CASSFTGSVGELFF
>TRBV5-1|NA|TRBD1|TRBJ1-2
TGCGCCAGCAGCCGGGACAGGGGGCATGGCTACACCTTC
CASSRDRGHGYTF
>TRBV2|NA|NA|TRBJ1-5
TGTGCCAGCAGTGAAGCGCTGGGAGGGAATCAGCCCCAGCATTTT
CASSEALGGNQPQHF
>TRBV10-3|NA|NA|TRBJ2-3
TGTGCCATCAGTGATCCTCGCGGGACAGGCACAGATACGCAGTATTTT
CAISDPRGTGTDTQYF
>TRBV28|NA|NA|TRBJ1-1
TGTGCCAGCAGCCTCCGGACAGATCTACCGAACACTGAAGCTTTCTTT
CASSLRTDLPNTEAFF
>TRBV5-1|NA|NA|TRBJ2-3
TGCGCCAGCAGCTTTGGCTCAGATACGCAGTATTTT
CASSFGSDTQYF
>TRBV7-9|NA|TRBD1|TRBJ2-7
TGTGCCAGCAGCTTCCAGGACAGGGGATCCTACGAGCAGTACTTC
CASSFQDRGSYEQYF
>TRBV5-1|NA|TRBD2|TRBJ2-1
TGCGCCAGCAGCTCGGCAGCGGGAGGGGACTACAATGAGCAGTTCTTC
CASSSAAGGDYNEQFF
>TRBV6-5|many|NA|TRBJ1-2
TGTGCCAGCAACACCCAGGGCGGTTCCTATGGCTACACCTTC
CASNTQGGSYGYTF
>TRBV5-1|NA|NA|TRBJ1-1
TGCGCCAGCAGCTTGGGCAGGGAGGGGAACACTGAAGCTTTCTTT
CASSLGREGNTEAFF
>TRBV7-2|NA|NA|TRBJ2-1
TGTGCCAGCAGCACCAGAACTCAGGGTCGCGGTTCGTTCTTC
CASSTRTQGRGSFF
>TRBV5-5|NA|TRBD1|TRBJ1-4
TGTGCCAGCAGCTTTTCCGGGACAGGGGGGGAAAAACTGTTTTTT
CASSFSGTGGEKLFF